There are many counts of the clone carrying this T cell receptor (beta chain). CDR1 and CDR2 (germline): SGHAT, FQNNGV. CDR3 length: 13 residues. With 0 bases removed from V and 7 bases from J, the gap between germline ends came to 7 bases. The entry originates in a study of identical twins. TCRdb reprocessed the 5' RACE reads with MiXCR, giving one entry per CDR3 protein. The data contain 1.5 million to 2 million distinct CDR3 sequences, roughly a third of them singletons. V and J are TRBV11-2 and TRBJ2-1; D gene ambiguous. Sequencing was carried out using cord blood. The clonotype comes from a newborn girl in good health. CDR3 in DNA: TGTGCCAGCAGCTTAGATCTGGGGAATGAGCAGTTCTTC. The encoded protein is CASSLDLGNEQFF.